One T cell receptor (beta chain) is described in this entry. Its target is unknown. CDR3 length: 14 residues. In germline, CDR1 is SNHLY, CDR2 FYNNEI. Unmatched junction bases numbered 4, after V lost 4 bases and J lost 2 bases. The data stem from a study of human T cells and chemical hapten exposure. Unique molecular identifiers were linked by the library to individual cDNA molecules. TCRdb reanalysed the RACE reads using MiXCR and keeps one entry per CDR3 protein. The table includes about 42,000 distinct CDR3 sequences, approximately 9.7% detected once. Broader study findings: The donor cohort had alopecia, so its immune response may not match that of healthy people. TCRs at a frequency above 1 in 1000 stayed unchanged with DPC sensitization.

Time point reported: patch test 2, 6 weeks after DPC sensitization. Treatment here: therapeutic diphenylcyclopropenone sensitization with weekly scalp DPC. Unfractionated whole blood served as the source for total RNA extraction. Phlebotomy was performed prior to application of every patch test. This receptor was taken from a woman aged 25 to 45 with alopecia areata. Some clones in this sample may be carry-over from other donors' samples. Sequenced here: whole blood, sampled in connection with sensitization to the hapten diphenylcyclopropenone (DPC). The chain combines TRBV2 with TRBJ2-7; 8 bases match TRBD2. The CDR3 spells CASSAAGETYEQYF. In DNA form, the CDR3 reads TGTGCCAGCAGTGCAGCGGGGGAGACCTACGAGCAGTACTTC.